The T cell receptor (beta chain) under discussion was sequenced for a study of blood T cell repertoires in COVID-19. Repertoires were generated with immunoSEQ multiplex PCR, while TCRdb's copy carries only in-frame clones and drops some. The table lists roughly 300,000 clones, more than 75% of them singletons, with approximately 1.5% in the top ten. With 2 bases removed from V and 9 bases from J, the gap between germline ends came to 11 bases. The CDR3 is made up of 13 amino acids. Germline-derived CDR1 and CDR2 are SGHTA and FQGTGA. This sequence originates from a woman between 50 and 59 years old with acute or convalescent COVID-19. This chain connects TRBV7-3 to TRBJ2-1; D unresolved. Sample: peripheral blood. CDR3 nucleotide sequence: TGTGCCAGCAGCTTATTTAATACTATTGAGCAGTTCTTC. Its translation is CASSLFNTIEQFF.